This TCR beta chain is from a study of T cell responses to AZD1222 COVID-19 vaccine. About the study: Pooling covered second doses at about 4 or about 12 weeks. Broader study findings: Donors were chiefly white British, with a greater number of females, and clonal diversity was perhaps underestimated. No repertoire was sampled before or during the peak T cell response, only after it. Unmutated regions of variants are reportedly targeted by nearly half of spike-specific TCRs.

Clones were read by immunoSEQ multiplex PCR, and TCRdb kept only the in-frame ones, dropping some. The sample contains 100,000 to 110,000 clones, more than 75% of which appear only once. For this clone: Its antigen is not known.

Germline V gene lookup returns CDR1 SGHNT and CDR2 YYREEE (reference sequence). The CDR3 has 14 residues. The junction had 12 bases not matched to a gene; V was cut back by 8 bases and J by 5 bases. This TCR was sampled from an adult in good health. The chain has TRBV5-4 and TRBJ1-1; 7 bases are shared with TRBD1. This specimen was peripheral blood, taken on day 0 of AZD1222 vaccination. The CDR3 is CASLQGPVWTEAFF. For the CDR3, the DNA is TGTGCCAGTTTACAGGGGCCCGTATGGACTGAAGCTTTCTTT.